The 21 T cell receptor beta chains in this list originate from one sample, sequenced in a study of shared clonotypes between healthy human individuals. Libraries were prepared by immunoSEQ multiplex PCR; TCRdb keeps only in-frame clonotypes and omits some of them. The sample holds around 510,000 clones, approximately 95% seen once. The material sequenced was naive CD4+ T cells sorted from blood. Subset noted: CD45RA+ positively selected. The receptors shown here come from a woman in her thirties in good health.

The chain has TRBV6-5 and TRBJ2-3; 7 nucleotides agree with TRBD2. Germline V CDR1 and CDR2: MNHEY, SVGAGI. The CDR3 is 16 residues long. J was trimmed by 4 bases and V by 0 bases; bases with no gene match: 7. For the CDR3, the DNA is TGTGCCAGCAGTTACTCGCTAGCGGAATGGGCAGATACGCAGTATTTT. Its translation is CASSYSLAEWADTQYF.

The chain joins TRBV7-2 to TRBJ1-5; TRBD1 is a possible D gene (5 bases). V gave up 1 base and J gave up 1 base, with 8 bases separating them. The CDR3 length is 15 residues. CDR1 and CDR2 (germline): SGHTA, FQGNSA. For the CDR3, the DNA is TGTGCCAGCAGCTTAGTGGGGGACAGCAATCAGCCCCAGCATTTT. This sequence encodes CASSLVGDSNQPQHF.

The chain carries TRBV28 and TRBJ2-7; D remains ambiguous. Germline CDR1 and CDR2: MDHEN and SYDVKM. The CDR3 extends over 17 amino acids. The ends were cut back, 7 bases at V and 2 bases at J, with 24 bases in the middle. CDR3 sequence reads: CASTKNRVRTDTYEQYF. The CDR3 region has the DNA TGTGCCAGCACCAAAAACCGTGTTAGAACAGACACCTACGAGCAGTACTTC.

This chain connects TRBV29-1 to TRBJ1-2; 11 bases agree with TRBD1. The trim removed 5 bases at V and 3 bases at J, leaving 5 bases unmatched. Germline V gene data show CDR1 as SQVTM and CDR2 as ANQGSEA. This CDR3 has 14 amino acids. CDR3: CSVRDRGDDYGYTF. CDR3 in DNA: TGCAGCGTTAGGGACAGGGGGGATGACTATGGCTACACCTTC.

The gene calls are TRBV11-1 and TRBJ2-7; D remains ambiguous. The CDR3 consists of 12 residues. Trimming cost V 5 bases and J 2 bases, with 7 bases left between them. The germline V gene encodes CDR1 SGHAT and CDR2 FQDESV (reference sequence). CDR3 sequence reads: CASSLGAYEQYF. The DNA of the CDR3 is TGTGCCAGCAGCCTAGGTGCCTACGAGCAGTACTTC.

This chain connects TRBV28 to TRBJ1-1; D uncertain. This CDR3 comprises 13 residues. Between the trimmed V and J ends, which lost 4 bases and 0 bases, there was a span of 6 bases. The germline gives CDR1 MDHEN, CDR2 SYDVKM. The CDR3 is CASSYTLNTEAFF. The CDR3 coding sequence is TGTGCCAGCAGTTATACACTGAACACTGAAGCTTTCTTT.

The gene calls are TRBV29-1 and TRBJ2-5, with D unresolved. The V end was cut by 6 bases, the J end by 3 bases, with 17 bases between. CDR3 size: 14 residues. CDR1 and CDR2 from the germline V gene are SQVTM and ANQGSEA. The CDR3 protein is CSVSGRLRKETQYF. As DNA, the CDR3 is TGCAGCGTATCCGGGCGGCTCCGTAAAGAGACCCAGTACTTC.

V and J are TRBV7-9 and TRBJ1-2, with D unresolved. The length of the CDR3 is 14 residues. Trimming shortened V by 0 bases and J by 0 bases, and 5 bases separated the two germline ends. In germline, CDR1 is SEHNR, CDR2 FQNEAQ (reference sequence). The CDR3 spells CASSLAVANYGYTF. CDR3 nucleotides: TGTGCCAGCAGCTTAGCGGTAGCTAACTATGGCTACACCTTC. Complete variable domain (other parts from reference TRBV7-9 and TRBJ1-2): DTGVSQNPRHKITKRGQNVTFRCDPISEHNRLYWYRQTLGQGPEFLTYFQNEAQLEKSRLLSDRFSAERPKGSFSTLEIQRTEQGDSAMYLCASSLAVANYGYTFGSGTRLTVV.

This chain connects TRBV10-3 to TRBJ1-1; 7 bases line up with TRBD1. The length of the CDR3 is 16 residues. The V gene's germline CDR1 is ENHRY and CDR2 SYGVKD. The V gene end was trimmed by 4 bases and the J gene end by 10 bases; junction bases not matched to a gene: 18. CDR3: CAISAQVGGYVRTAFF. In nucleotides, the CDR3 is TGTGCCATCAGTGCCCAGGTAGGGGGCTATGTGAGGACAGCTTTCTTT.

V usage is TRBV6-5 and J usage is TRBJ2-1; 7 bases align to TRBD2. The V and J ends lost 4 bases and 10 bases, in that order; junction bases with no gene match: 13. CDR3 length: 15 residues. The V gene's germline CDR1 is MNHEY and CDR2 SVGAGI. The CDR3 DNA reads as TGTGCCAGCAGTTTCGGGAGGAAAGCCCTCGGGGAGCAGTTCTTC. Protein: CASSFGRKALGEQFF.

This rearrangement joins TRBV7-2 to TRBJ2-7; 13 nucleotides align to TRBD2. Germline values: CDR1 SGHTA, CDR2 FQGNSA. V was clipped by 5 bases and J by 4 bases; unmatched bases: 5. The CDR3 covers 15 residues. The DNA for the CDR3 is TGTGCCAGCAGCGAAGGACTAGCGGGAGCGTACGAGCAGTACTTC. This gives the protein CASSEGLAGAYEQYF. Combining the CDR3 with reference TRBV7-2 and TRBJ2-7 gives the whole variable domain GAGVSQSPSNKVTEKGKDVELRCDPISGHTALYWYRQSLGQGLEFLIYFQGNSAPDKSGLPSDRFSAERTGGSVSTLTIQRTQQEDSAVYLCASSEGLAGAYEQYFGPGTRLTVT.

The V call is TRBV30, the J call TRBJ1-2; perhaps TRBD1 as D (6 bases). The CDR3 spans 13 residues. The germline gives CDR1 GTSNPN, CDR2 SVGIG (reference sequence). Trimming took off 3 bases at V and 4 bases at J, with 12 bases between the two ends. CDR3 coding DNA: TGTGCCTGGAGCCCAGGGGCAGCCTATGGCTACACCTTC. Its protein product is CAWSPGAAYGYTF.

The V call is TRBV27, the J call TRBJ1-5; the D is unclear. With 3 bases removed from V and 2 bases from J, the gap between germline ends came to 17 bases. Per germline, CDR1 MNHEY and CDR2 SMNVEV (reference sequence). The CDR3 sequence is 17 residues long. The CDR3 region has the DNA TGTGCCAGCAGTTTGGCAGGCCGGGGTGGGGGCAATCAGCCCCAGCATTTT. Protein product: CASSLAGRGGGNQPQHF.

The chain links TRBV7-8 to TRBJ1-1; D not certain. V was clipped by 0 bases and J by 4 bases, with 9 bases between them. This CDR3 region has 14 residues. Germline CDR1 and CDR2: SGHVS and FQNEAQ. The CDR3 region has the DNA TGTGCCAGCAGCTTAGCGATGGACGGCACTGAAGCTTTCTTT. It translates to CASSLAMDGTEAFF.

The V and J genes are TRBV6-1 and TRBJ2-7; D not certain. Trimming removed 4 bases from V and 7 bases from J, with 8 bases in between. This CDR3 has 11 residues. Germline CDR1 reads MNHNS; CDR2 reads SASEGT. DNA of the CDR3: TGTGCCAGCAGTGTAGCCCTTGAGCAGTACTTC. It is translated as CASSVALEQYF.

This clone was observed a few times. The CDR3 coding sequence is TGTGCCAGCAGTTACGGTGCGAGGAATGAGCAGTTCTTC. Amino acid sequence: CASSYGARNEQFF. The rearrangement uses TRBV6-5 and TRBJ2-1; no clear D. The CDR3 loop spans 13 amino acids. Germline CDR1 reads MNHEY; CDR2 reads SVGAGI. V was trimmed by 2 bases and J by 7 bases, leaving 9 bases between them.

V is TRBV5-6 and J is TRBJ2-3; TRBD2 matches at 7 bases. The CDR3 runs to 15 residues. Per the germline V gene, CDR1 is SGHDT and CDR2 is YYEEEE. J was trimmed by 2 bases and V by 4 bases; bases with no gene match: 7. The CDR3 DNA is TGTGCCAGCAGCGGAAAGCGGGGAAACACAGATACGCAGTATTTT. It codes for CASSGKRGNTDTQYF.

J is TRBJ1-2 and V is TRBV5-1; unclear D gene. From germline, CDR1 is SGHRS and CDR2 YFSETQ. The CDR3 extends over 13 amino acids. V dropped 8 bases and J dropped 2 bases, with 13 bases sitting between them. CDR3 in amino acids: CASSGLGNYGYTF. The DNA of the CDR3 is TGCGCCAGTTCCGGCCTCGGAAACTATGGCTACACCTTC.

The rearrangement uses TRBV5-8 and TRBJ2-5, with TRBD1 as a possible D gene (6 bases). CDR1 is SGHTS, CDR2 YDEGEE, per germline. Trimming left V 4 bases short and J 1 base short, with 11 bases between. The CDR3 spans 14 residues. CDR3 protein: CASSRGHLQETQYF. In DNA form, the CDR3 reads TGTGCCAGCAGCAGGGGACATCTCCAAGAGACCCAGTACTTC.

This clone was found once. The chain combines TRBV7-9 with TRBJ1-1; 9 bases line up with TRBD1. V lost 5 bases to trimming and J lost 3 bases; unmatched junction nucleotides: 16. Germline CDR1 is SEHNR and CDR2 is FQNEAQ (reference sequence). The CDR3 is made up of 18 amino acids. As DNA, the CDR3 is TGTGCCAGCAGCCCGAATAGATTACAGGGGGCGAGGGACACTGAAGCTTTCTTT. Its translation is CASSPNRLQGARDTEAFF.

The J gene is TRBJ2-7, the V gene TRBV28, with 15 bases lining up with TRBD2. The junction had 12 bases not matched to a gene; V was cut back by 3 bases and J by 0 bases. The CDR3 contains 20 residues. Germline V gives CDR1 MDHEN, CDR2 SYDVKM. The CDR3: CASSFPGTSGRPRSSYEQYF. In DNA form, the CDR3 reads TGTGCCAGCAGTTTCCCCGGGACTAGCGGGAGGCCCAGGAGCTCCTACGAGCAGTACTTC.